The 24 T cell receptor beta chains below all came from one sample that was sequenced in a study of T cell changes during pregnancy in multiple sclerosis. Measured with immunoSEQ multiplex PCR; TCRdb has only the in-frame clones, and not every one. The sample yields roughly 80,000 clones, about 91% seen once. The specimen comprised peripheral blood, sampled before pregnancy. Source of these receptors: a female donor with multiple sclerosis, enrolled in a pregnancy study.

The V call is TRBV5-6, the J call TRBJ2-7, with 8 bases fitting TRBD1. The V segment lost 4 bases and the J segment 3 bases; nucleotides outside the gene matches: 9. This CDR3 is built from 15 residues. Looked up from germline, CDR1 is SGHDT and CDR2 is YYEEEE. In nucleotides, the CDR3 is TGTGCCAGCAGCCCGGGACAGGTCCCATACTACGAGCAGTACTTC. Protein: CASSPGQVPYYEQYF.

The chain links TRBV15 to TRBJ2-5, with TRBD1 matching over 9 bases. Germline CDR1 and CDR2: LNHNV and YYDKDF (reference sequence). J gave up 5 bases and V 0 bases, and 4 bases lay outside the gene matches. This CDR3 region has 15 residues. CDR3 loop: CATSRDTGGGETQYF. The CDR3 DNA sequence: TGTGCCACCAGCAGAGATACAGGGGGCGGTGAGACCCAGTACTTC.

The chain couples TRBV29-1 to TRBJ2-2; a weak D match, TRBD2 (6 bases). This CDR3 has 14 amino acids. Germline V gene lookup returns CDR1 SQVTM and CDR2 ANQGSEA. V dropped 1 base and J dropped 4 bases, with 10 bases sitting between them. CDR3 loop: CSVEGLAPTGELFF. Written as DNA, the CDR3 is TGCAGCGTTGAAGGTCTAGCGCCCACCGGGGAGCTGTTTTTT.

The chain employs TRBV6-1 and TRBJ1-5; a possible D gene is TRBD1 (6 bases). CDR3 length: 14 residues. Trimming pared 6 bases from V and 1 base from J, leaving 10 bases between. CDR1 MNHNS and CDR2 SASEGT come from the germline V gene. CDR3 sequence (DNA): TGTGCCAGCAGGCCGGGGGGCAGCAATCAGCCCCAGCATTTT. This gives the protein CASRPGGSNQPQHF.

In this sample, this clone turned up a few times. The V call is TRBV30, the J call TRBJ1-1, with 8 bases identical to TRBD1. Trimming cost V 0 bases and J 0 bases; bases outside gene matches: 6. The CDR3 has 16 amino acids. Germline V gives CDR1 GTSNPN, CDR2 SVGIG (reference sequence). The CDR3 here is CAWSVRQGAMNTEAFF. As DNA, the CDR3 is TGTGCCTGGAGTGTACGGCAGGGGGCCATGAACACTGAAGCTTTCTTT.

This rearrangement joins TRBV5-1 to TRBJ2-1, with a weak D call TRBD2 (6 bases). The length of the CDR3 is 15 residues. Trimming shortened V by 3 bases and J by 7 bases, and 17 bases separated the two germline ends. Germline values: CDR1 SGHRS, CDR2 YFSETQ. CDR3 amino acids: CASSWTTPVVNEQFF. In DNA form, the CDR3 reads TGCGCCAGCAGCTGGACTACCCCCGTTGTTAATGAGCAGTTCTTC.

This clone was found once. The chain has TRBV28 and TRBJ2-5, with unresolved D. The CDR3 extends over 14 amino acids. Germline V CDR1 and CDR2: MDHEN, SYDVKM. The V end was cut by 3 bases, the J end by 5 bases, with 13 bases between. CDR3 nucleotides: TGTGCCAGCAGTTTTTTCAGAGGTCCGGAGACCCAGTACTTC. It specifies CASSFFRGPETQYF.

This chain joins TRBV6-6 and TRBJ2-6, with unresolved D. Germline values: CDR1 MNHNY, CDR2 SVGAGI (reference sequence). Trimming removed 7 bases from V and 4 bases from J, with 17 bases in between. The CDR3 extends over 16 amino acids. Here the CDR3 DNA reads TGTGCCAGCAATTCACCATCCGGGTCGGGGGCCAACGTCCTGACTTTC. Translation gives CASNSPSGSGANVLTF.

This rearrangement joins TRBV2 to TRBJ2-7; D is perhaps TRBD2 (6 bases). Deletions cut 3 bases from V and 0 bases from J, with 12 bases between. The CDR3 totals 15 residues. The germline V gene has CDR1 SNHLY and CDR2 FYNNEI. CDR3 in amino acids: CASSDPGLSSYEQYF. Here the CDR3 DNA reads TGTGCCAGCAGTGACCCGGGACTCAGCTCCTACGAGCAGTACTTC.

The chain links TRBV5-1 to TRBJ2-2; the match to TRBD2 covers 8 bases. Germline CDR1 is SGHRS and CDR2 is YFSETQ. This CDR3 has 16 amino acids. The trim removed 1 base at V and 2 bases at J, leaving 4 bases unmatched. CDR3 loop: CASSLTSGTNTGELFF. CDR3 DNA: TGCGCCAGCAGCTTGACTAGCGGAACTAACACCGGGGAGCTGTTTTTT.

CDR3 sequence: CASSYPGTYEQYF. For the CDR3, the DNA is TGTGCCAGCAGCTATCCCGGGACCTACGAGCAGTACTTC. The genes are TRBV7-9 and TRBJ2-7, with D maybe TRBD2 (5 bases). From germline, CDR1 is SEHNR and CDR2 FQNEAQ (reference sequence). The CDR3 totals 13 residues. V lost 4 bases, J lost 2 bases, and 9 bases lay in between.

This clone was detected only once. This CDR3 reads CASSPKGAGIHEQYF. The CDR3 coding sequence is TGTGCCAGCAGCCCTAAGGGGGCGGGAATACACGAGCAGTACTTC. The chain carries TRBV7-3 and TRBJ2-7; tentative D call: TRBD1 (7 bases). V was shortened by 5 bases and J by 5 bases, with 19 bases between the two germline ends. From germline, CDR1 is SGHTA and CDR2 FQGTGA. The CDR3 is 15 amino acids. Together with reference TRBV7-3 and TRBJ2-7, the CDR3 gives the full variable domain: GAGVSQTPSNKVTEKGKYVELRCDPISGHTALYWYRQSLGQGPEFLIYFQGTGAADDSGLPNDRFFAVRPEGSVSTLKIQRTERGDSAVYLCASSPKGAGIHEQYFGPGTRLTVT.

The chain carries TRBV9 and TRBJ2-7; 8 bases match TRBD2. The CDR3 spans 14 residues. The ends lost 3 bases at V and 2 bases at J; junction bases unmatched: 4. The germline V gene has CDR1 SGDLS and CDR2 YYNGEE. CDR3 loop: CASSAGGVTYEQYF. CDR3 nucleotides: TGTGCCAGCAGCGCGGGGGGGGTTACCTACGAGCAGTACTTC.

The chain has TRBV4-1 and TRBJ2-1; TRBD2 agrees at 14 bases. Per the germline V gene, CDR1 is MGHRA and CDR2 is YSYEKL. The length of the CDR3 is 16 residues. Germline trimming cut 4 bases from V and 8 bases from J; bases unmatched to any gene: 7. The CDR3 DNA is TGCGCCAGCAGCCCTGGGACTAGCGGGAGTCGCGATGAGCAGTTCTTC. The encoded protein is CASSPGTSGSRDEQFF.

This chain uses TRBV6-1 with TRBJ2-1; 10 bases map to TRBD1. The CDR3 runs 17 residues. V lost 3 bases to trimming and J lost 4 bases; unmatched junction nucleotides: 9. CDR1 is MNHNS and CDR2 is SASEGT in the germline V gene. The CDR3 nucleotides read TGTGCCAGCAGTGACGGGACAGGGGTCGACCTATACAATGAGCAGTTCTTC. Encoded protein: CASSDGTGVDLYNEQFF.

J is TRBJ2-7 and V is TRBV4-2, with 10 bases fitting TRBD1. V shed 4 bases and J 5 bases; nucleotides not matched to a gene: 8. CDR1 and CDR2 (germline): LGHNA, YNFKEQ. The CDR3 is 15 residues long. This CDR3 reads CASSLNDRGPHEQYF. CDR3 nucleotide sequence: TGTGCCAGCAGCCTGAACGACAGGGGGCCCCACGAGCAGTACTTC.

This rearrangement joins TRBV9 to TRBJ1-2; TRBD1 matches at 8 bases. V shed 4 bases, J shed 6 bases, and the junction held 5 bases outside the gene matches. Germline V gene data show CDR1 as SGDLS and CDR2 as YYNGEE. There are 13 residues in the CDR3. The CDR3 loop is CASSPGTGNGYTF. CDR3 nucleotides: TGTGCCAGCAGCCCTGGGACAGGTAATGGCTACACCTTC.

The chain is built from TRBV5-6 and TRBJ2-3; D remains unclear. Germline lookup yields CDR1 SGHDT and CDR2 YYEEEE. Trimming removed 5 bases from V and 5 bases from J, with 6 bases in between. CDR3 size: 11 residues. The CDR3 here is CASRSQDTQYF. The DNA of the CDR3 is TGTGCCAGCAGATCCCAAGATACGCAGTATTTT. The variable domain in full, with the rest retrieved from reference TRBV5-6 and TRBJ2-3, is DAGVTQSPTHLIKTRGQQVTLRCSPKSGHDTVSWYQQALGQGPQFIFQYYEEEERQRGNFPDRFSGHQFPNYSSELNVNALLLGDSALYLCASRSQDTQYFGPGTRLTVL.

V is TRBV7-9 and J is TRBJ2-7, with 9 nucleotides matching TRBD2. V lost 8 bases to trimming and J lost 2 bases; unmatched junction nucleotides: 10. The CDR3 is 15 amino acids. Germline V lookup: CDR1 SEHNR, CDR2 FQNEAQ (reference sequence). The CDR3 DNA reads as TGTGCCAGCTCGTCGAGGGCTAGCGGGACCTACGAGCAGTACTTC. It yields the protein CASSSRASGTYEQYF.

V is TRBV6-1 and J is TRBJ2-7; 9 bases map to TRBD2. The germline gives CDR1 MNHNS, CDR2 SASEGT. CDR3 length: 16 amino acids. With 0 bases clipped from V and 2 bases from J, the junction kept 5 bases outside the gene matches. The CDR3: CASSEASLAGPYEQYF. The DNA for the CDR3 is TGTGCCAGCAGTGAAGCGTCCCTAGCGGGACCCTACGAGCAGTACTTC.

As regards this clone: The junction departs from the called germline gene at one end, perhaps through a read error. The rearrangement joins TRBV19 to TRBJ1-5; 7 bases match TRBD1. The CDR3 sequence is 13 residues long. CDR1 and CDR2 from the germline V gene are LNHDA and SQIVND (reference sequence). CDR3 loop: CASNIAGGQPQHF. CDR3 nucleotides: TGTGCCAGTAATATAGCAGGGGGACAGCCCCAGCATTTT.

The gene calls are TRBV5-6 and TRBJ2-1; perhaps TRBD2 as D (5 bases). The V end was cut by 3 bases, the J end by 0 bases, with 10 bases between. The germline V gene encodes CDR1 SGHDT and CDR2 YYEEEE. This CDR3 has 15 residues. The CDR3, as DNA: TGTGCCAGCAGCTATAAGCGGACCTCCTACAATGAGCAGTTCTTC. Translating it yields CASSYKRTSYNEQFF.

The V and J genes are TRBV29-1 and TRBJ1-1; 8 nucleotides align to TRBD1. The CDR3 covers 15 residues. Germline V gives CDR1 SQVTM, CDR2 ANQGSEA. V lost 0 bases, J lost 0 bases, and 3 bases stayed unmatched. DNA for the CDR3: TGCAGCGTTGAAGACGGACAGGGAATGAACACTGAAGCTTTCTTT. Translated: CSVEDGQGMNTEAFF.

This clone was seen only once. The chain employs TRBV13 and TRBJ1-1; the D is unclear. The ends were cut back, 3 bases at V and 4 bases at J, with 18 bases in the middle. Germline V gene lookup returns CDR1 PRHDT and CDR2 FYEKMQ (reference sequence). The CDR3 has 16 amino acids. The CDR3, as DNA: TGTGCCAGCAGCTTCAAACGGGATATCTCGAGCACTGAAGCTTTCTTT. Protein sequence: CASSFKRDISSTEAFF. Full variable domain (missing parts from reference TRBV13 and TRBJ1-1): AAGVIQSPRHLIKEKRETATLKCYPIPRHDTVYWYQQGPGQDPQFLISFYEKMQSDKGSIPDRFSAQQFSDYHSELNMSSLELGDSALYFCASSFKRDISSTEAFFGQGTRLTVV.